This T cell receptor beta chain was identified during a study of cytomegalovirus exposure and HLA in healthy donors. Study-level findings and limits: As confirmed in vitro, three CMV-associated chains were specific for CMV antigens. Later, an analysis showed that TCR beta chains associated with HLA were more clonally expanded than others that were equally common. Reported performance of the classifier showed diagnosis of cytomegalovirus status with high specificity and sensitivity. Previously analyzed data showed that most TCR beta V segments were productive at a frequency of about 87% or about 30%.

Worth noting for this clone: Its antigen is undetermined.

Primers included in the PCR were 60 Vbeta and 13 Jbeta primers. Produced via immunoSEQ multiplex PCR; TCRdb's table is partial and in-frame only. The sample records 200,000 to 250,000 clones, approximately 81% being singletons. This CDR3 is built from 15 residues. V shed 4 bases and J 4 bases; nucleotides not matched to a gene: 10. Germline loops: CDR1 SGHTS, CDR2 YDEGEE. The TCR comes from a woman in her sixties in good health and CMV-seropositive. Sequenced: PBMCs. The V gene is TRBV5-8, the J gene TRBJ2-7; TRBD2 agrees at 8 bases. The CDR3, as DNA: TGTGCCAGCAGCCACCCGGGACTAGGTATATACGAGCAGTACTTC. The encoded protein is CASSHPGLGIYEQYF.